These T cell receptor beta chains were read from a single sample in a study of T-cell reconstitution after alpha-beta-depleted transplantation in children. TCRdb processed the PCR reads anew with MiXCR; each CDR3 protein has one entry. The sample yields around 700,000 distinct CDR3 sequences, around 13% seen once. The sample was PBMCs, taken before TCRalphabeta/CD19-depleted stem cell transplant. The source is a girl aged 2-10 years with congenital amegakaryocytic thrombocytopenia, due to receive a stem cell transplant. Each CDR3 is given with its conserved first and last residue. D genes are given only for firm matches. Size is stated for part of the rows, as once, few or many counts, or as a class when the clone is expanded.

-,TRBV7-9,TRBJ2-3,TRBD2,CASSLDPAGGTDTQYF,TGTGCCAGCAGCTTAGATCCAGCGGGAGGCACAGATACGCAGTATTTT
few,TRBV27,TRBJ1-6,-,CASSLRRDSTLSPLHF,TGTGCCAGCAGTTTACGCCGGGACTCAACCTTGTCACCCCTCCACTTT
-,TRBV5-1,TRBJ2-3,TRBD2,CASSLVSGGDTQYF,TGCGCCAGCAGCTTGGTTAGCGGGGGAGATACGCAGTATTTT
few,TRBV5-1,TRBJ2-6,-,CASSLASLGGANVLTF,TGCGCCAGCAGCTTGGCCTCTCTAGGGGGGGCCAACGTCCTGACTTTC
few,TRBV25-1,TRBJ1-3,-,CASSSPGPGNTIYF,TGTGCCAGCAGCTCTCCAGGGCCTGGAAACACCATATATTTT
-,TRBV7-2,TRBJ2-3,-,CASSGGAVDTQYF,TGTGCCAGCAGCGGAGGGGCGGTTGATACGCAGTATTTT
few,TRBV10-3,TRBJ1-6,TRBD1,CAISESGTVNSPLHF,TGTGCCATCAGTGAGTCCGGGACAGTGAATTCACCCCTCCACTTT
many,TRBV5-1,TRBJ2-1,-,CASSLGRAYYNEQFF,TGCGCCAGCAGCCTCGGAAGGGCATACTACAATGAGCAGTTCTTC
-,TRBV20-1,TRBJ1-2,TRBD1,CSAPTYLNRGRVIPYGYTF,TGCAGTGCCCCAACTTACCTAAACAGGGGGCGCGTCATCCCTTATGGCTACACCTTC
-,TRBV7-9,TRBJ1-6,-,CASSLGGQRNSPLHF,TGTGCCAGCAGCTTGGGAGGACAGAGAAATTCACCCCTCCACTTT
-,TRBV3-1,TRBJ2-5,TRBD1,CASSPDRGHLETQYF,TGTGCCAGCAGCCCAGACAGGGGGCATTTGGAGACCCAGTACTTC
many,TRBV5-1,TRBJ2-5,-,CASSLETSLGWETQYF,TGCGCCAGCAGCTTGGAAACCTCCTTGGGTTGGGAGACCCAGTACTTC
many,TRBV12-3/TRBV12-4,TRBJ1-1,-,CASRQGATAFF,TGTGCCAGCAGACAGGGAGCGACGGCTTTCTTT
many,TRBV2,TRBJ2-1,TRBD1,CAGAKDRAPYNEQFF,TGTGCCGGAGCTAAGGACAGGGCGCCCTACAATGAGCAGTTCTTC
few,TRBV7-9,TRBJ1-1,-,CASSLSGRGDTEAFF,TGTGCCAGCAGCTTGAGTGGTAGGGGGGACACTGAAGCTTTCTTT
many,TRBV12-5,TRBJ1-1,-,CASGQQGGEAFF,TGTGCTAGTGGACAACAGGGAGGTGAAGCTTTCTTT
-,TRBV20-1,TRBJ1-1,-,CSASFGGNTEAFF,TGCAGTGCTAGTTTCGGGGGGAACACTGAAGCTTTCTTT
many,TRBV5-1,TRBJ2-2,-,CASSRLQGEAGELFF,TGCGCCAGCAGCAGACTACAGGGTGAGGCCGGGGAGCTGTTTTTT
few,TRBV12-3/TRBV12-4,TRBJ1-6,-,CASSLDQGSSPLHF,TGTGCCAGCAGTCTAGATCAGGGATCCTCACCCCTCCACTTT
many,TRBV29-1,TRBJ2-7,-,CSVATGIGKHEQYF,TGCAGCGTCGCCACAGGGATCGGGAAACACGAGCAGTACTTC
-,TRBV18,TRBJ2-7,-,CASSPRGLAYEQYF,TGTGCCAGCTCACCTAGGGGGTTAGCCTACGAGCAGTACTTC
many,TRBV7-8,TRBJ2-7,TRBD2,CASSLAKRGLAGYEQYF,TGTGCCAGCAGCCTGGCAAAACGAGGACTAGCGGGCTACGAGCAGTACTTC
many,TRBV4-1,TRBJ2-7,-,CASSQTRGTYEQYF,TGCGCCAGCAGCCAAACCCGCGGAACCTACGAGCAGTACTTC
-,TRBV7-8,TRBJ2-5,-,CASSLLWGGRETQYF,TGTGCCAGCAGCCTCTTATGGGGAGGAAGGGAGACCCAGTACTTC
many,TRBV10-3,TRBJ2-7,-,CAISAVSYEQYF,TGTGCCATCAGTGCAGTCTCCTACGAGCAGTACTTC
many,TRBV11-2,TRBJ1-2,-,CASNPGIGGYTF,TGTGCCAGCAATCCAGGGATTGGAGGCTACACCTTC
few,TRBV10-3,TRBJ2-5,-,CATGQRKSETQYF,TGTGCCACTGGACAGAGAAAATCGGAGACCCAGTACTTC
many,TRBV24-1,TRBJ1-2,-,CATSATWDGYTF,TGTGCCACCAGTGCGACCTGGGATGGCTACACCTTC
few,TRBV7-9,TRBJ1-2,-,CASSPHSGGTYGYTF,TGTGCCAGCAGCCCACACTCGGGGGGCACATATGGCTACACCTTC
many,TRBV7-2,TRBJ2-1,TRBD2,CASSAHPLGTSGEQFF,TGTGCCAGCAGCGCCCACCCTTTAGGGACTAGCGGTGAGCAGTTCTTC
-,TRBV7-2,TRBJ2-1,TRBD2,CASSLAGGQDNEQFF,TGTGCCAGCAGCTTGGCGGGAGGGCAAGACAATGAGCAGTTCTTC
few,TRBV7-6,TRBJ2-2,-,CASSAYFSTGELFF,TGTGCCAGCAGCGCTTACTTTAGTACCGGGGAGCTGTTTTTT
few,TRBV29-1,TRBJ2-1,TRBD1,CRAGTGNEQFF,TGCAGAGCCGGGACAGGGAATGAGCAGTTCTTC
few,TRBV3-1,TRBJ2-7,-,CASSHSDGNSYEQYF,TGTGCCAGCAGCCATAGTGACGGGAACTCCTACGAGCAGTACTTC
-,TRBV20-1,TRBJ2-5,TRBD2,CSVREDQETQYF,TGCAGCGTCCGGGAGGACCAAGAGACCCAGTACTTC